The 20 T cell receptor beta chains below all came from one sample that was sequenced in a study of cytomegalovirus exposure and HLA in healthy donors. 60 Vbeta and 13 Jbeta primers were used in PCR. Profiled with immunoSEQ multiplex PCR; TCRdb holds only in-frame clones, not every one. The sample consists of about 190,000 clones, roughly 77% of them appearing once. The sequencing input was PBMCs. These receptors originate from a young man in good health and CMV-seropositive.

The chain joins TRBV6-1 to TRBJ1-5; 8 positions match TRBD1. V shed 8 bases, J shed 5 bases, and the junction held 8 bases outside the gene matches. CDR3 length equals 14 residues. Germline V lookup: CDR1 MNHNS, CDR2 SASEGT. The CDR3 DNA is TGTGCCAGCGCCTGGACAGGGTTCGATCAGCCCCAGCATTTT. Translation gives CASAWTGFDQPQHF.

The chain has TRBV10-1 and TRBJ1-4, with no clear D. Germline V CDR1 and CDR2: WNHNN, SYGVQD (reference sequence). The CDR3 sequence is 17 residues long. Deletions cut 7 bases from V and 3 bases from J, with 21 bases between. CDR3 sequence reads: CASTGRIPIAANEKLFF. The CDR3 DNA reads as TGCGCCAGCACTGGAAGGATCCCCATTGCGGCTAATGAAAAACTGTTTTTT.

For the CDR3, the DNA is TGTGCCAGCTCCCGCGACAACGTCCTGACTTTC. Encoded protein: CASSRDNVLTF. The genes are TRBV18 and TRBJ2-6; D gene uncertain. Germline CDR1 and CDR2: KGHSH and LQKENI. The length of the CDR3 is 11 residues. The V gene lost 6 bases and the J gene lost 9 bases, with 6 bases spanning the gap. Using reference TRBV18 and TRBJ2-6 for the parts outside the CDR3, the full variable domain is NAGVMQNPRHLVRRRGQEARLRCSPMKGHSHVYWYRQLPEEGLKFMVYLQKENIIDESGMPKERFSAEFPKEGPSILRIQQVVRGDSAAYFCASSRDNVLTFGAGSRLTVL.

The V call is TRBV15, the J call TRBJ2-3; 7 bases align to TRBD2. The V segment lost 6 bases and the J segment 2 bases; nucleotides outside the gene matches: 8. Germline loops: CDR1 LNHNV, CDR2 YYDKDF (reference sequence). CDR3 length: 15 residues. CDR3 amino acids: CATRPPGLNTDTQYF. The CDR3 region has the DNA TGTGCCACCAGACCGCCGGGACTAAACACAGATACGCAGTATTTT.

The V and J genes are TRBV18 and TRBJ2-3, with D possibly TRBD2 on 6 matching bases. The germline gives CDR1 KGHSH, CDR2 LQKENI. This CDR3 comprises 15 residues. Trimming stripped 3 bases from V and 4 bases from J, with 14 bases between. CDR3 sequence: CASSPGGTGADTQYF. The CDR3 bases are TGTGCCAGCTCACCGGGCGGGACGGGCGCAGATACGCAGTATTTT.

The gene calls are TRBV5-4 and TRBJ2-7; TRBD1 aligns across 9 bases. The V and J ends lost 4 bases and 6 bases, in that order; junction bases with no gene match: 11. The CDR3 contains 15 residues. The germline V gene has CDR1 SGHNT and CDR2 YYREEE (reference sequence). The chain's CDR3 is CASSTGTGFLFEQYF. CDR3 in DNA: TGTGCCAGCAGCACCGGGACAGGGTTTCTCTTCGAGCAGTACTTC.

The V gene is TRBV4-3, the J gene TRBJ2-7; a possible D gene is TRBD2 (7 bases). Germline CDR1 and CDR2: LGHNA and YSLEER. The CDR3 loop spans 16 amino acids. The V end was cut by 0 bases, the J end by 1 base, with 13 bases between. The CDR3 region has the DNA TGCGCCAGCAGCCAAGATGGGAGGGGGGGGTCCTACGAGCAGTACTTC. Translated: CASSQDGRGGSYEQYF.

In its sample, this clone was seen once. The V and J genes are TRBV6-1 and TRBJ2-7; 11 nucleotides match TRBD2. CDR3 length: 14 amino acids. J lost 4 bases, V lost 1 base, and 0 bases had no gene match. In germline, CDR1 is MNHNS, CDR2 SASEGT. The CDR3 spells CASSEGTSGYEQYF. The CDR3 nucleotides are TGTGCCAGCAGTGAAGGGACTAGCGGGTACGAGCAGTACTTC.

This chain uses TRBV9 with TRBJ2-3, with D perhaps TRBD2 (6 bases). The V end was cut by 5 bases, the J end by 4 bases, with 14 bases between. This CDR3 spans 14 amino acids. The germline gives CDR1 SGDLS, CDR2 YYNGEE. In nucleotides, the CDR3 is TGTGCCAGCAGTCGTCTAGCGTCACCAGATACGCAGTATTTT. Translated, it gives CASSRLASPDTQYF.

This clone was observed once. The chain couples TRBV5-1 to TRBJ1-4, with a possible D match to TRBD1 (5 bases). The germline V and J ends were trimmed by 1 base and 5 bases, with 12 bases remaining between them. CDR1 and CDR2 (germline): SGHRS, YFSETQ. The CDR3 is 15 amino acids. This CDR3 is CASSLPVGGNEKLFF. CDR3 coding DNA: TGCGCCAGCAGCTTGCCGGTGGGGGGGAATGAAAAACTGTTTTTT.

This rearrangement joins TRBV4-1 to TRBJ1-2; a weak D match, TRBD1 (6 bases). V was trimmed by 4 bases and J by 5 bases, leaving 11 bases between them. The germline V gene encodes CDR1 MGHRA and CDR2 YSYEKL. The CDR3 length is 13 residues. CDR3 residues: CASSPGTNYGYTF. CDR3 DNA sequence: TGCGCCAGCAGCCCTGGGACAAATTATGGCTACACCTTC.

The rearrangement uses TRBV7-2 and TRBJ1-2, with no clear D. Germline values: CDR1 SGHTA, CDR2 FQGNSA. The ends were cut back, 5 bases at V and 7 bases at J, with 17 bases in the middle. This CDR3 spans 14 amino acids. CDR3 loop: CASSPRSGSFGYTF. In nucleotides, the CDR3 is TGTGCCAGCAGCCCCCGGTCGGGGAGCTTTGGCTACACCTTC. Full variable domain (outside the CDR3, taken from reference TRBV7-2 and TRBJ1-2): GAGVSQSPSNKVTEKGKDVELRCDPISGHTALYWYRQSLGQGLEFLIYFQGNSAPDKSGLPSDRFSAERTGGSVSTLTIQRTQQEDSAVYLCASSPRSGSFGYTFGSGTRLTVV.

Points on this clone: Relative to the germline gene, one junction end is altered; a read error may explain this. The rearrangement uses TRBV7-7 and TRBJ2-2; 8 positions match TRBD1. This CDR3 has 15 residues. Germline CDR1 reads SSHAT; CDR2 reads FNYEAQ (reference sequence). In DNA, the CDR3 is TGTGCTAGCAGCTCTAGGACAGGGCTTAGCGGGGAGCTGTTTTTT. Its translation is CASSSRTGLSGELFF.

This chain uses TRBV9 with TRBJ2-3, with TRBD2 matching over 11 bases. The CDR3 loop spans 15 amino acids. V trimming: 4 bases; J trimming: 5 bases; junction bases outside the gene matches: 6. Germline assignment: CDR1 SGDLS and CDR2 YYNGEE. Written as DNA, the CDR3 is TGTGCCAGCAGCTTTAGCGGGAGGGCCGAAGATACGCAGTATTTT. Residues: CASSFSGRAEDTQYF.

The genes are TRBV6-5 and TRBJ2-5, with D possibly being TRBD1 (6 bases). Germline assignment: CDR1 MNHEY and CDR2 SVGAGI. Between the trimmed V and J ends, which lost 4 bases and 5 bases, there was a span of 14 bases. The CDR3 runs to 14 residues. The CDR3 sequence: CASSWGLASETQYF. The CDR3 nucleotides read TGTGCCAGCAGTTGGGGGCTAGCTTCTGAGACCCAGTACTTC.

The chain is built from TRBV30 and TRBJ1-4; 10 bases line up with TRBD1. The ends lost 4 bases at V and 7 bases at J; junction bases unmatched: 9. Germline CDR1 is GTSNPN and CDR2 is SVGIG (reference sequence). This CDR3 has 15 amino acids. The CDR3 region is CAWNLPTGGSEKLFF. In DNA, the CDR3 is TGTGCCTGGAACCTCCCGACAGGGGGCTCTGAAAAACTGTTTTTT.

J is TRBJ2-7 and V is TRBV30, with D tentatively TRBD1 (5 bases). The CDR3 consists of 11 residues. CDR1 is GTSNPN, CDR2 SVGIG, per germline (reference sequence). Trimming left V 3 bases short and J 6 bases short, with 9 bases between. CDR3 in amino acids: CAWSQGGEQYF. In DNA, the CDR3 is TGTGCCTGGAGCCAGGGTGGCGAGCAGTACTTC.

This clone was seen a few times. This chain joins TRBV7-2 and TRBJ2-3; maybe TRBD2 (5 bases). CDR1 and CDR2 (germline): SGHTA, FQGNSA. The CDR3 contains 12 residues. Trimming took 0 bases from V and 10 from J, leaving 8 bases between them. CDR3 residues: CASSLAEASQYF. CDR3 DNA: TGTGCCAGCAGCTTAGCGGAGGCTTCGCAGTATTTT.

The chain is built from TRBV19 and TRBJ1-2, with 7 bases aligning to TRBD1. There are 12 residues in the CDR3. Unmatched junction bases numbered 5, after V lost 5 bases and J lost 8 bases. Germline V CDR1 and CDR2: LNHDA, SQIVND (reference sequence). The CDR3 loop is CASSFLTGGYTF. The CDR3, as DNA: TGTGCCAGTAGTTTCCTGACAGGGGGCTACACCTTC.

The chain couples TRBV27 to TRBJ2-7, with D hard to call. V lost 6 bases to trimming and J lost 2 bases, with 11 bases between them. CDR1 and CDR2 from the germline V gene are MNHEY and SMNVEV (reference sequence). The CDR3 sequence is 13 residues long. CDR3 DNA sequence: TGTGCCAGCAGCCAGAAATCCACCTACGAGCAGTACTTC. Protein: CASSQKSTYEQYF.